This T cell receptor beta chain was obtained from a study of radiotherapy plus CTLA-4 blockade in lung cancer. The V segment lost 5 bases and the J segment 4 bases; nucleotides outside the gene matches: 6. CDR3 length equals 15 residues. CDR1 and CDR2 (germline): MGHRA, YSYEKL. The method was immunoSEQ multiplex PCR; TCRdb's version includes in-frame clones alone and lacks a portion of them. Here the sample spans approximately 94,000 clones, roughly 85% being singletons. This clonotype originated in a human donor with non-small cell lung cancer that progressed on radiotherapy plus ipilimumab. This chain joins TRBV4-1 and TRBJ1-5; 9 bases map to TRBD1. This specimen was peripheral blood, taken from a patient treated with radiotherapy plus ipilimumab. The DNA for the CDR3 is TGCGCCAGCAGCTCACTGGGGACAGGGAATCAGCCCCAGCATTTT. Translation gives CASSSLGTGNQPQHF.